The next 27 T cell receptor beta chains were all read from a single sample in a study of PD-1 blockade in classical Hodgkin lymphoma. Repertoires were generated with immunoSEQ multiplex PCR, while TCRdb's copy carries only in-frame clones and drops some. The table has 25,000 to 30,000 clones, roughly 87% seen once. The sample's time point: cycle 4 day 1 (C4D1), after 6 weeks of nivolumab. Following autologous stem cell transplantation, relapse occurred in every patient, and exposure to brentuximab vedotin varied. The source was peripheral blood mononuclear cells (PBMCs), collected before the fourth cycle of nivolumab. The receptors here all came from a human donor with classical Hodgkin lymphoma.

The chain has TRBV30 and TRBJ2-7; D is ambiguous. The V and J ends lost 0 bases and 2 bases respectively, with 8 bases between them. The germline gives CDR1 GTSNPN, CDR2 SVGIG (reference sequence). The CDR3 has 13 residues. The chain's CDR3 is CAWSVGPAYEQYF. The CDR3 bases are TGTGCCTGGAGTGTAGGGCCTGCCTACGAGCAGTACTTC.

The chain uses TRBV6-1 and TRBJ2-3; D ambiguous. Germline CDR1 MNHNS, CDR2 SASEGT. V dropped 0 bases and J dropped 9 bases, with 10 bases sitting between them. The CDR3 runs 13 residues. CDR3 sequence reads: CASSEAGAWTQYF. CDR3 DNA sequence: TGTGCCAGCAGTGAAGCGGGCGCATGGACGCAGTATTTT.

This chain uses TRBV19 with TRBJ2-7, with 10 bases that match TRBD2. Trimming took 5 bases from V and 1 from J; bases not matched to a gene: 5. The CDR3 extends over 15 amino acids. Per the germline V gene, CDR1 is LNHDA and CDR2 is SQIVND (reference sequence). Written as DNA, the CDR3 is TGTGCCAGTAGTCCGGGACTAGCGTCTTCCTACGAGCAGTACTTC. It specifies CASSPGLASSYEQYF.

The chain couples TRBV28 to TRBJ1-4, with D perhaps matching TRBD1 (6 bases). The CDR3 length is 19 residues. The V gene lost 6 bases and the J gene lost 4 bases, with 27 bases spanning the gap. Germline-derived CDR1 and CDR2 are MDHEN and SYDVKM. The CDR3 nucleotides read TGTGCCAGCAGGTCGAACAGGGTTTCGAGGTCGGCCCTTAATGAAAAACTGTTTTTT. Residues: CASRSNRVSRSALNEKLFF.

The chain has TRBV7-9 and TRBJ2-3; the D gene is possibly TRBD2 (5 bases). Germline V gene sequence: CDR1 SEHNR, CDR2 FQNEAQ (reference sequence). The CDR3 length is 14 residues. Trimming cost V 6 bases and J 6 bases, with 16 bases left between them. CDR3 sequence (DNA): TGTGCCAGCAGACCACCTAAAGGAGGCGATACGCAGTATTTT. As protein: CASRPPKGGDTQYF. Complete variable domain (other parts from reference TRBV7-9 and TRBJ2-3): DTGVSQNPRHKITKRGQNVTFRCDPISEHNRLYWYRQTLGQGPEFLTYFQNEAQLEKSRLLSDRFSAERPKGSFSTLEIQRTEQGDSAMYLCASRPPKGGDTQYFGPGTRLTVL.

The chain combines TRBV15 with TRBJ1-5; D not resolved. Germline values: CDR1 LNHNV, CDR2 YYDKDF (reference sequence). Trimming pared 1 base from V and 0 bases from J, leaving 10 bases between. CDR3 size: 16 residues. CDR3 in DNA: TGTGCCACCAGCAGAGCAACAGTTCCTAGCAATCAGCCCCAGCATTTT. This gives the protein CATSRATVPSNQPQHF.

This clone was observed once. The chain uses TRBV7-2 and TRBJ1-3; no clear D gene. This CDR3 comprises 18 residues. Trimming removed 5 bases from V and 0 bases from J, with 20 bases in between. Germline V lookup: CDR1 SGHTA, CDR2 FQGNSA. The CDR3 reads CASSQLVDSFLSGNTIYF. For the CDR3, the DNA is TGTGCCAGCAGCCAACTCGTAGATAGCTTTCTCTCTGGAAACACCATATATTTT.

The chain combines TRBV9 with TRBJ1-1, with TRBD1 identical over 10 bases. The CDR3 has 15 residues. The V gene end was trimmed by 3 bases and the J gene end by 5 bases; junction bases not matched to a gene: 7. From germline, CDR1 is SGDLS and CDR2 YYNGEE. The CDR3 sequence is CASSASTGGGTEAFF. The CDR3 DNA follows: TGTGCCAGCAGCGCCTCGACAGGGGGCGGGACTGAAGCTTTCTTT.

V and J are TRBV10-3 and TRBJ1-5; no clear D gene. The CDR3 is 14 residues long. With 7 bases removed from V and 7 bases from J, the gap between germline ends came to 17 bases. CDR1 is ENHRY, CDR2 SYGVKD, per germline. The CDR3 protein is CAINGNPGIQPQHF. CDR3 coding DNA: TGTGCCATCAACGGTAATCCGGGGATCCAGCCCCAGCATTTT.

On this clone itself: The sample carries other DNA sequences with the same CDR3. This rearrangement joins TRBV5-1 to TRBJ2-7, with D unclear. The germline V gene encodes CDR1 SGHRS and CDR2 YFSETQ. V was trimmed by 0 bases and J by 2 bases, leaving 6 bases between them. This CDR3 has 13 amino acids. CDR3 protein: CASSLDRAYEQYF. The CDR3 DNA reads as TGCGCCAGCAGCTTGGACCGCGCCTACGAGCAGTACTTC.

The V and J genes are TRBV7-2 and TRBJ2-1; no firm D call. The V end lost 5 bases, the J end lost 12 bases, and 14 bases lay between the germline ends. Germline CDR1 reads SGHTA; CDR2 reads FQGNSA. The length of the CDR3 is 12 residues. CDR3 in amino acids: CASSPQESSQFF. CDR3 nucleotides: TGTGCCAGCAGCCCTCAGGAGAGTTCGCAGTTCTTC.

In nucleotides, the CDR3 is TGTGCCAGTAGTACCATGTACCAAGAGACCCAGTACTTC. Encoded protein: CASSTMYQETQYF. The chain recombines TRBV19 with TRBJ2-5; D unclear. The CDR3 length is 13 residues. V gave up 4 bases and J gave up 0 bases, with 6 bases separating them. Germline-derived CDR1 and CDR2 are LNHDA and SQIVND (reference sequence).

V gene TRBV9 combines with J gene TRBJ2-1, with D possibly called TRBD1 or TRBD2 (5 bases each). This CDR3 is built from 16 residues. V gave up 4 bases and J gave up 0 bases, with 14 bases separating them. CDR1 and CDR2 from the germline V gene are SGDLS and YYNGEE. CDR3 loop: CASSPRGVSSYNEQFF. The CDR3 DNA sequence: TGTGCCAGCAGCCCCAGAGGGGTTAGCTCCTACAATGAGCAGTTCTTC.

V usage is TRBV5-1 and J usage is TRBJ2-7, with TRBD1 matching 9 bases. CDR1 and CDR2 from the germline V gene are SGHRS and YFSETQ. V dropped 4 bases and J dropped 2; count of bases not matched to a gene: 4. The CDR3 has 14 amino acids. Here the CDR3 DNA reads TGCGCCAGCAGCCAGGGACAGGGTACCTACGAGCAGTACTTC. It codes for CASSQGQGTYEQYF. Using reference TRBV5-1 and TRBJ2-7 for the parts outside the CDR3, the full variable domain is KAGVTQTPRYLIKTRGQQVTLSCSPISGHRSVSWYQQTPGQGLQFLFEYFSETQRNKGNFPGRFSGRQFSNSRSEMNVSTLELGDSALYLCASSQGQGTYEQYFGPGTRLTVT.

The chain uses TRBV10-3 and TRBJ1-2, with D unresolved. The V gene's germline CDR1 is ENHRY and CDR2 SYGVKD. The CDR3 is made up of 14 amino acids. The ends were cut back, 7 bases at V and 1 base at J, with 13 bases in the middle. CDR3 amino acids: CAITPNLDNYGYTF. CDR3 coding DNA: TGTGCCATCACCCCCAATCTTGATAACTATGGCTACACCTTC.

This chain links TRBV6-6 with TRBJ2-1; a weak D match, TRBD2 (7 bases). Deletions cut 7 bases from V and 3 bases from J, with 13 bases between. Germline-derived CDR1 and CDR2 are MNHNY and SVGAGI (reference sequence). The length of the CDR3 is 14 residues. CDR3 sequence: CASTRGGGYNEQFF. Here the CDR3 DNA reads TGTGCCAGCACGAGAGGGGGGGGCTACAATGAGCAGTTCTTC.

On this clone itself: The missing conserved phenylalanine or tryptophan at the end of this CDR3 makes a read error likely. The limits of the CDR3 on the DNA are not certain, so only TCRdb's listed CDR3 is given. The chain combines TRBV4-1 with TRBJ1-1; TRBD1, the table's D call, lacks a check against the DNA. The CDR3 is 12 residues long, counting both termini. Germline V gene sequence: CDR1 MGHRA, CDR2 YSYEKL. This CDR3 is CASSQVGQGPLV.

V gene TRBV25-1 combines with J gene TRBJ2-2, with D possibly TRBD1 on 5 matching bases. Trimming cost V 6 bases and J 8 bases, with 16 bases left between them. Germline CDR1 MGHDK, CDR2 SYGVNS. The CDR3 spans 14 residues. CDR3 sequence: CASRGQGRSGELFF. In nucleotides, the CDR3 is TGTGCCAGCAGGGGGCAGGGAAGGTCGGGGGAGCTGTTTTTT.

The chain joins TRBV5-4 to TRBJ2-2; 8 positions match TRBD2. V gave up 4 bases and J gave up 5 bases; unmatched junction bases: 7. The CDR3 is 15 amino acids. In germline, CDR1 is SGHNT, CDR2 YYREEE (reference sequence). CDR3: CASSPLAGGTGELFF. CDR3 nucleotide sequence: TGTGCCAGCAGCCCTCTAGCGGGTGGGACCGGGGAGCTGTTTTTT.

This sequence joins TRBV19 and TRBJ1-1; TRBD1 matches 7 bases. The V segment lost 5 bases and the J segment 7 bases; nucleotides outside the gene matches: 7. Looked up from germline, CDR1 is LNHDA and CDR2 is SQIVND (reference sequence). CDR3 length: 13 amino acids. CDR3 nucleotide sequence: TGTGCCAGTAGTCTCGGCAGGGGGGGTGAAGCTTTCTTT. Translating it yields CASSLGRGGEAFF.

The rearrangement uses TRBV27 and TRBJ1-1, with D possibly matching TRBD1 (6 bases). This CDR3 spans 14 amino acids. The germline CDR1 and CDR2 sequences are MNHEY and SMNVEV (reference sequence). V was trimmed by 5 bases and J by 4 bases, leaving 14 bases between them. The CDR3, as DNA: TGTGCCAGCAGTCCCGCGGGGGCGGGCACTGAAGCTTTCTTT. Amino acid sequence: CASSPAGAGTEAFF.

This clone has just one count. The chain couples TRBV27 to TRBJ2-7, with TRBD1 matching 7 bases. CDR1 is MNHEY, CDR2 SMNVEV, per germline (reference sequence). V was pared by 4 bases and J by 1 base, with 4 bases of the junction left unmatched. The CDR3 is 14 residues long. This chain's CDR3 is CASSSYRGSYEQYF. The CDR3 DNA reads TGTGCCAGCAGTTCGTACAGGGGATCCTACGAGCAGTACTTC.

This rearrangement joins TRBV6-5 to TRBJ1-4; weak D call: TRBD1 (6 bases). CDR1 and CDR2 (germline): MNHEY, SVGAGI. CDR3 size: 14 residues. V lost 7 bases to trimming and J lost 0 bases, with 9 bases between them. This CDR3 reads CASKTGSTNEKLFF. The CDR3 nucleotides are TGTGCCAGCAAAACAGGGTCAACTAATGAAAAACTGTTTTTT.

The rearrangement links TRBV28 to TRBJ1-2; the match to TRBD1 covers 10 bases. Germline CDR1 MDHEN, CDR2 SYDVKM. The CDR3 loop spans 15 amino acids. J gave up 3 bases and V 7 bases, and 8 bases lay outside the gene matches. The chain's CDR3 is CASIPFGTGDYGYTF. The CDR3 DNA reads TGTGCCAGCATACCCTTCGGGACAGGGGACTATGGCTACACCTTC.

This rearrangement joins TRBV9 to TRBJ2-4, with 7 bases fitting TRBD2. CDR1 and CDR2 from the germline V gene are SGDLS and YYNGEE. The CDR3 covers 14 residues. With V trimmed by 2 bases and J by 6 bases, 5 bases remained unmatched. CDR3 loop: CASSVGGNSNIQYF. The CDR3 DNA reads TGTGCCAGCAGCGTCGGGGGGAACTCAAACATTCAGTACTTC.

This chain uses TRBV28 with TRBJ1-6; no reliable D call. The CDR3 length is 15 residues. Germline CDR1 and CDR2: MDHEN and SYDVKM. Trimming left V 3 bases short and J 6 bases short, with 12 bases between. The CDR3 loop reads CASSLSVEGNSPLHF. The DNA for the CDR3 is TGTGCCAGCAGTTTGTCGGTGGAGGGTAATTCACCCCTCCACTTT.

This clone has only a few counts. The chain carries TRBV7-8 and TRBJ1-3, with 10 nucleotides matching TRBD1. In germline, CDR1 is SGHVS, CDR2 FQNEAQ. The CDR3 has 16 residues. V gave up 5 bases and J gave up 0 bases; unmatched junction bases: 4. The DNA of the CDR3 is TGTGCCAGCAGCGCCTGGACAGGGGGCTCTGGAAACACCATATATTTT. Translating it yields CASSAWTGGSGNTIYF.